The entry that follows covers one T cell receptor beta chain sequence. Its specificity is not known. Other DNA sequences in this specimen translate into the identical CDR3. The PCR employed 60 Vbeta primers together with 13 Jbeta primers. Method: immunoSEQ multiplex PCR; TCRdb's copy keeps in-frame clones and lacks some. The top ten hold about 10% of the sample, which has 200,000 to 250,000 clones, about four fifths seen once. These data originate in a study of cytomegalovirus exposure and HLA in healthy donors. The study's findings and limits: Researchers reportedly found TCR beta sequences accurately predicted most subjects' HLA-A and HLA-B alleles.

This CDR3 has 12 amino acids. The germline CDR1 and CDR2 sequences are KGHSH and LQKENI. Trimming cost V 2 bases and J 7 bases, with 5 bases left between them. This sequence originates from a woman aged 45-60 years in good health and CMV-seropositive. The material sequenced was PBMCs. This chain links TRBV18 with TRBJ1-4; no firm D call. DNA of the CDR3: TGTGCCAGCTCACCATCAGGTGAAAAACTGTTTTTT. The encoded protein is CASSPSGEKLFF. The full variable domain, with the rest looked up from reference TRBV18 and TRBJ1-4, is NAGVMQNPRHLVRRRGQEARLRCSPMKGHSHVYWYRQLPEEGLKFMVYLQKENIIDESGMPKERFSAEFPKEGPSILRIQQVVRGDSAAYFCASSPSGEKLFFGSGTQLSVL.